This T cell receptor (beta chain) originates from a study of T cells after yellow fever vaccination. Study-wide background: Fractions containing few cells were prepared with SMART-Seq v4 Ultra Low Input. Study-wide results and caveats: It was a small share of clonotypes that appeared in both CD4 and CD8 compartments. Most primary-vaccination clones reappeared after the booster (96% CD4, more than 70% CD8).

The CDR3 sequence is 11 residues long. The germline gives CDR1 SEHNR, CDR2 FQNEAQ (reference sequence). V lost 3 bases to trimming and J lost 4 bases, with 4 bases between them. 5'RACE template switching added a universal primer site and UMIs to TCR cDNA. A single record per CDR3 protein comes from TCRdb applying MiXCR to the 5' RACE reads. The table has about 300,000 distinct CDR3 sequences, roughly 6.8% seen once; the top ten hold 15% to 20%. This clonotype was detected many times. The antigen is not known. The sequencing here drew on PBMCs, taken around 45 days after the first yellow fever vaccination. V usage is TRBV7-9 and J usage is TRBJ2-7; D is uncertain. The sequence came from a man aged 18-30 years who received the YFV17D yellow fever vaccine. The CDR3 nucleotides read TGTGCCAGCAGCTTTACATACGAGCAGTACTTC. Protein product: CASSFTYEQYF.